The 28 T cell receptor beta chains presented below share a single source sample, sequenced in a study of a mutant IDH1 vaccine in newly diagnosed glioma. The antigens of these receptors remain unknown. Clones were sequenced by immunoSEQ multiplex PCR, and TCRdb holds only the in-frame ones, with some missing. The sample lists over 75,000 clones, over 75% seen once, with roughly 5.2% in the top ten. Time point in this sample: week 47, end of study. A single vaccine dose contained 300 ug of mutant IDH1 20-mer peptide, and topical imiquimod was used with it. The input for sequencing was PBMCs, taken from a glioma patient whose treatment included an IDH1 peptide vaccine. The receptors come from a man aged 40-49 years with glioma.

The chain combines TRBV10-1 with TRBJ2-5, with TRBD2 as a possible D gene (6 bases). This CDR3 has 14 residues. The V gene lost 6 bases and the J gene lost 5 bases, with 16 bases spanning the gap. CDR1 and CDR2 (germline): WNHNN, SYGVQD (reference sequence). This CDR3 is CASSRDSLGETQYF. The CDR3, as DNA: TGCGCCAGCAGCCGGGACTCACTCGGGGAGACCCAGTACTTC.

V gene TRBV18 combines with J gene TRBJ2-1; 14 positions match TRBD2. V shed 3 bases and J 1 base; nucleotides not matched to a gene: 8. CDR1 and CDR2 from the germline V gene are KGHSH and LQKENI. This CDR3 has 19 residues. In nucleotides, the CDR3 is TGTGCCAGCTCACCCTCCCGGGGACTAGCGGGAGTTTCCTACAATGAGCAGTTCTTC. The encoded protein is CASSPSRGLAGVSYNEQFF.

Many counts were recorded for this clone. The chain couples TRBV2 to TRBJ1-3; possible D gene TRBD1, 5 bases. With 4 bases removed from V and 2 bases from J, the gap between germline ends came to 15 bases. Germline values: CDR1 SNHLY, CDR2 FYNNEI. This CDR3 has 16 amino acids. This chain's CDR3 is CASSAQGPGAGNTIYF. The CDR3 DNA reads TGTGCCAGCAGTGCCCAGGGACCCGGGGCTGGAAACACCATATATTTT.

This clone was found once. This chain uses TRBV5-4 with TRBJ2-1; 10 positions match TRBD1. CDR1 and CDR2 from the germline V gene are SGHNT and YYREEE (reference sequence). J gave up 6 bases and V 3 bases, and 6 bases lay outside the gene matches. This CDR3 is 15 amino acids long. The CDR3 region has the DNA TGTGCCAGCAGCTACCCGGGACAGGGGACCAATGAGCAGTTCTTC. Translating it yields CASSYPGQGTNEQFF.

This chain uses TRBV5-1 with TRBJ2-5, with D perhaps matching TRBD2 (6 bases). The V and J ends lost 4 bases and 5 bases respectively, with 12 bases between them. This CDR3 contains 13 residues. Per the germline V gene, CDR1 is SGHRS and CDR2 is YFSETQ. The CDR3 region is CASSLEGTETQYF. CDR3 nucleotides: TGCGCCAGCAGCCTGGAGGGAACCGAGACCCAGTACTTC.

The chain has TRBV7-9 and TRBJ2-7; 13 bases line up with TRBD2. The CDR3 runs to 18 residues. Per the germline V gene, CDR1 is SEHNR and CDR2 is FQNEAQ (reference sequence). With 2 bases clipped from V and 3 bases from J, the junction kept 10 bases outside the gene matches. CDR3 coding DNA: TGTGCCAGCAGCTTACCCTCCACAACTAGCGGGAGGGGCTACGAGCAGTACTTC. Protein sequence: CASSLPSTTSGRGYEQYF.

CDR3 DNA sequence: TGTGCCAGCCACGGGAACACTGAAGCTTTCTTT. This codes for CASHGNTEAFF. The chain has TRBV5-4 and TRBJ1-1; D call uncertain. This CDR3 is built from 11 residues. Germline CDR1 is SGHNT and CDR2 is YYREEE (reference sequence). V shed 7 bases and J shed 1 base, with 5 bases lying between them.

The chain links TRBV5-5 to TRBJ2-1; 9 nucleotides match TRBD1. V lost 4 bases and J lost 5; bases outside the gene matches: 4. Per the germline V gene, CDR1 is SGHKS and CDR2 is YYEKEE (reference sequence). The CDR3 length is 14 residues. Here the CDR3 DNA reads TGTGCCAGCAGCGGGACAGGGTGGGACAATGAGCAGTTCTTC. Translating gives CASSGTGWDNEQFF.

The V gene is TRBV11-2, the J gene TRBJ1-5; D may be TRBD1 (5 bases). This CDR3 contains 14 residues. The V end was cut by 5 bases, the J end by 6 bases, with 14 bases between. Looked up from germline, CDR1 is SGHAT and CDR2 is FQNNGV. This CDR3 reads CASSLVPGLQPQHF. The CDR3 DNA reads as TGTGCCAGCAGCCTAGTTCCGGGGCTTCAGCCCCAGCATTTT.

V and J are TRBV7-6 and TRBJ1-4; D is unclear. CDR3 size: 16 residues. The ends were cut back, 5 bases at V and 2 bases at J, with 15 bases in the middle. CDR1 and CDR2 from the germline V gene are SGHVS and FNYEAQ. The CDR3 coding sequence is TGTGCCAGCAGCCGAAACCCCGGTTCGACTAATGAAAAACTGTTTTTT. It codes for CASSRNPGSTNEKLFF.

The V gene is TRBV29-1, the J gene TRBJ2-3, with D hard to call. Per germline, CDR1 SQVTM and CDR2 ANQGSEA. V dropped 4 bases and J dropped 6 bases, with 5 bases sitting between them. The CDR3 spans 10 residues. The CDR3 nucleotides are TGCAGCGTTGGAGCGGATACGCAGTATTTT. This codes for CSVGADTQYF.

The V call is TRBV2, the J call TRBJ2-5; D is uncertain. The CDR3 is made up of 14 amino acids. The V gene's germline CDR1 is SNHLY and CDR2 FYNNEI. Trimming cost V 10 bases and J 3 bases, with 18 bases left between them. CDR3 bases: TGTGCCACCCGAAGCCCCGCCAGGAAAGAGACCCAGTACTTC. Its translation is CATRSPARKETQYF.

On this clone itself: The CDR3 end shows no conserved phenylalanine or tryptophan, and so a read error is likely. The chain employs TRBV29-1 and TRBJ2-7; 9 bases are a match to TRBD1. The CDR3 totals 15 residues. Germline lookup yields CDR1 SQVTM and CDR2 ANQGSEA. Germline trimming cut 0 bases from V and 7 bases from J; bases unmatched to any gene: 10. CDR3 region: CSVEETQGAIGEQYL. The CDR3, as DNA: TGCAGCGTTGAAGAAACACAGGGGGCAATTGGGGAGCAGTACCTC.

In the case of this clone: A read error may produce the germline difference seen at one junction end. V is TRBV30 and J is TRBJ1-4; TRBD1 is a possible D gene (6 bases). The germline CDR1 and CDR2 sequences are GTSNPN and SVGIG (reference sequence). The CDR3 is 13 residues long. The CDR3 region has the DNA TGTGCCCGGAGTGGACAGAGTAATGAAAAACTGTTTTTT. Translation gives CARSGQSNEKLFF.

This chain links TRBV28 with TRBJ1-2, with D tentatively TRBD1 (6 bases). The CDR3 sequence is 16 residues long. Germline CDR1 is MDHEN and CDR2 is SYDVKM. V was shortened by 5 bases and J by 8 bases, with 24 bases between the two germline ends. The chain's CDR3 is CASSPLTGRALEGYTF. The CDR3 region has the DNA TGTGCCAGCAGTCCCTTGACAGGTCGTGCGTTAGAAGGCTACACCTTC.

This clone was counted a single time. The rearrangement uses TRBV4-2 and TRBJ2-3; TRBD1 aligns across 7 bases. Germline assignment: CDR1 LGHNA and CDR2 YNFKEQ. This CDR3 is 13 amino acids long. V was pared by 3 bases and J by 3 bases, with 0 bases of the junction left unmatched. CDR3 region: CASSQGQTDTQYF. The DNA of the CDR3 is TGTGCCAGCAGCCAGGGACAGACAGATACGCAGTATTTT.

The chain combines TRBV19 with TRBJ1-5, with unresolved D. The CDR3 consists of 13 residues. The germline gives CDR1 LNHDA, CDR2 SQIVND (reference sequence). Trimming removed 8 bases at V and 2 bases at J, with 10 bases between. The CDR3 spells CASADQGNQPQHF. For the CDR3, the DNA is TGTGCCAGTGCGGACCAGGGCAATCAGCCCCAGCATTTT.

This rearrangement joins TRBV5-1 to TRBJ2-3, with D unresolved. CDR1 is SGHRS and CDR2 is YFSETQ in the germline V gene. The CDR3 loop spans 13 amino acids. The germline V and J ends were trimmed by 7 bases and 0 bases, with 9 bases remaining between them. CDR3 loop: CASAATSTDTQYF. CDR3 nucleotides: TGCGCCAGCGCGGCTACTAGCACAGATACGCAGTATTTT.

This sequence joins TRBV27 and TRBJ2-7, with D uncertain. The germline gives CDR1 MNHEY, CDR2 SMNVEV (reference sequence). V was cut by 8 bases and J by 0 bases, with 11 bases left in between. This CDR3 contains 13 residues. In DNA, the CDR3 is TGTGCCAGCCAGCGTGCCGCCTCCTACGAGCAGTACTTC. Protein sequence: CASQRAASYEQYF.

This clone was observed once. This chain joins TRBV7-9 and TRBJ2-1; possibly TRBD2 for D (5 bases). Germline V gives CDR1 SEHNR, CDR2 FQNEAQ (reference sequence). CDR3 size: 14 residues. Trimming took 1 base from V and 5 from J, leaving 9 bases between them. The CDR3 nucleotides read TGTGCCAGCAGCTTAGTTCGGGAAAACAATGAGCAGTTCTTC. It codes for CASSLVRENNEQFF. Using reference TRBV7-9 and TRBJ2-1 for the parts outside the CDR3, the full variable domain is DTGVSQNPRHKITKRGQNVTFRCDPISEHNRLYWYRQTLGQGPEFLTYFQNEAQLEKSRLLSDRFSAERPKGSFSTLEIQRTEQGDSAMYLCASSLVRENNEQFFGPGTRLTVL.

The chain uses TRBV4-1 and TRBJ2-7; a weak D match, TRBD1 (6 bases). V shed 2 bases and J shed 7 bases, with 21 bases lying between them. This CDR3 has 16 amino acids. Germline V gene sequence: CDR1 MGHRA, CDR2 YSYEKL. The CDR3: CASSQTPGTTLLEQYF. DNA for the CDR3: TGCGCCAGCAGCCAAACCCCCGGGACAACGCTTCTGGAGCAGTACTTC.

V usage is TRBV7-2 and J usage is TRBJ2-5, with D hard to call. Germline V gives CDR1 SGHTA, CDR2 FQGNSA. The CDR3 extends over 16 amino acids. Trimming removed 0 bases at V and 2 bases at J, with 13 bases between. CDR3 sequence: CASSLAGRTLQETQYF. CDR3 sequence (DNA): TGTGCCAGCAGCTTAGCGGGCAGAACCTTACAAGAGACCCAGTACTTC. The whole variable domain, remainder taken from reference TRBV7-2 and TRBJ2-5, is GAGVSQSPSNKVTEKGKDVELRCDPISGHTALYWYRQSLGQGLEFLIYFQGNSAPDKSGLPSDRFSAERTGGSVSTLTIQRTQQEDSAVYLCASSLAGRTLQETQYFGPGTRLLVL.

The chain is built from TRBV30 and TRBJ2-1, with D unclear. From germline, CDR1 is GTSNPN and CDR2 SVGIG (reference sequence). Trimming left V 2 bases short and J 3 bases short, with 11 bases between. The CDR3 runs to 14 residues. The CDR3 DNA sequence: TGTGCCTGGAGTATCAGCTCCTACTACAATGAGCAGTTCTTC. Translating gives CAWSISSYYNEQFF.

This chain joins TRBV4-2 and TRBJ2-7; D is undetermined. Trimming pared 0 bases from V and 0 bases from J, leaving 12 bases between. The CDR3 has 16 residues. Germline V gene data show CDR1 as LGHNA and CDR2 as YNFKEQ. The CDR3 loop is CASSQEMAQISYEQYF. The CDR3 DNA reads as TGTGCCAGCAGCCAAGAAATGGCTCAGATCTCCTACGAGCAGTACTTC.

The V and J genes are TRBV27 and TRBJ1-2; tentative D call: TRBD1 (6 bases). V lost 6 bases to trimming and J lost 8 bases, with 19 bases between them. This CDR3 is built from 14 residues. Germline V gene data show CDR1 as MNHEY and CDR2 as SMNVEV (reference sequence). DNA for the CDR3: TGTGCCAGCAGCCCTCGGAGGGGGAGGGAGGGCTACACCTTC. Translating it yields CASSPRRGREGYTF.

The J gene is TRBJ1-2, the V gene TRBV6-5; D perhaps matches TRBD1 (5 bases). The CDR3 is made up of 15 amino acids. Between the trimmed V and J ends, which lost 0 bases and 0 bases, there was a span of 8 bases. Germline V CDR1 and CDR2: MNHEY, SVGAGI. In DNA form, the CDR3 reads TGTGCCAGCAGTTACTCAGGGGTATCTAACTATGGCTACACCTTC. It yields the protein CASSYSGVSNYGYTF.

This rearrangement joins TRBV4-2 to TRBJ2-1; D unresolved. Germline V gene data show CDR1 as LGHNA and CDR2 as YNFKEQ. The CDR3 totals 14 residues. V lost 2 bases to trimming and J lost 7 bases, with 12 bases between them. The CDR3 region is CASSQLVSPNEQFF. The CDR3 region has the DNA TGTGCCAGCAGCCAACTAGTTAGCCCTAATGAGCAGTTCTTC.

The chain combines TRBV5-4 with TRBJ2-7; D perhaps matches TRBD1 (6 bases). V was pared by 4 bases and J by 3 bases, with 8 bases between. Per the germline V gene, CDR1 is SGHNT and CDR2 is YYREEE (reference sequence). The CDR3 has 12 residues. In nucleotides, the CDR3 is TGTGCCAGCAGCGTGGACAGCTACGAGCAGTACTTC. As protein: CASSVDSYEQYF. Full variable domain (rest looked up from reference TRBV5-4 and TRBJ2-7): ETGVTQSPTHLIKTRGQQVTLRCSSQSGHNTVSWYQQALGQGPQFIFQYYREEENGRGNFPPRFSGLQFPNYSSELNVNALELDDSALYLCASSVDSYEQYFGPGTRLTVT.